This T cell receptor beta chain came from a study of T cells after yellow fever vaccination. The study made its TCR cDNA through 5'RACE template switching. That step introduced a universal primer site along with UMIs. TCRdb redid the calling of the 5' RACE reads with MiXCR, one entry per CDR3 protein. Among 150,000 to 200,000 distinct CDR3 sequences listed, around 7.2% were seen once. The V end was cut by 6 bases, the J end by 1 base, with 16 bases between. The CDR3 loop spans 15 amino acids. Germline CDR1 SGHNT, CDR2 YYREEE (reference sequence). General observations from the study: FACS-sorted repertoires could contain abundant clonotypes contaminating from the bulk population. Post-booster repertoires contained most primary-vaccination clones again (96% CD4, roughly 91% CD8). Just a small share of clonotypes turned up in the CD4 compartment as well as the CD8 compartment.

This clonotype was recorded many times. The antigen is unknown. This receptor was identified in a man younger than 30 who received the YFV17D yellow fever vaccine. V usage is TRBV5-4 and J usage is TRBJ1-1, with no clear D. The material sequenced was CD4+ T cells sorted from PBMCs, taken about 5 days after the first yellow fever vaccination. Here the CDR3 DNA reads TGTGCCAGCACTCCCCGGAGTGCGGGGAACACTGAAGCTTTCTTT. It yields the protein CASTPRSAGNTEAFF.